This T cell receptor beta chain was recovered during a study of T-cell memory formation after mild COVID-19. Study results and limitations: Cross-reactive memory appears to have joined, as suggested by some responding clones showing up in pre-infection memory.

For this clonotype: Its antigen is not known.

The germline V gene encodes CDR1 MNHEY and CDR2 SMNVEV (reference sequence). The CDR3 length is 14 residues. With V trimmed by 6 bases and J by 5 bases, 7 bases remained unmatched. Constant-segment-primed 5'RACE gave TCR alpha and TCR beta cDNA libraries with sample barcodes and UMIs. TCRdb re-called the 5' RACE reads with MiXCR, one entry per CDR3 protein. The sample includes about 340,000 distinct CDR3 sequences, 15% to 20% seen only once; the top ten take about a fifth. The rearrangement joins TRBV27 to TRBJ2-5, with 9 bases matching TRBD1. The sequenced sample consisted of PBMCs or a T cell subset sorted from them (not recorded which). The receptor was isolated from a man between 18 and 29 years old who had mild COVID-19 (a few samples of this study predate the infection). Cell type and time point are not known. Here the CDR3 reads CASSYGQGIETQYF. The CDR3 DNA reads TGTGCCAGCAGCTATGGACAGGGGATCGAGACCCAGTACTTC.